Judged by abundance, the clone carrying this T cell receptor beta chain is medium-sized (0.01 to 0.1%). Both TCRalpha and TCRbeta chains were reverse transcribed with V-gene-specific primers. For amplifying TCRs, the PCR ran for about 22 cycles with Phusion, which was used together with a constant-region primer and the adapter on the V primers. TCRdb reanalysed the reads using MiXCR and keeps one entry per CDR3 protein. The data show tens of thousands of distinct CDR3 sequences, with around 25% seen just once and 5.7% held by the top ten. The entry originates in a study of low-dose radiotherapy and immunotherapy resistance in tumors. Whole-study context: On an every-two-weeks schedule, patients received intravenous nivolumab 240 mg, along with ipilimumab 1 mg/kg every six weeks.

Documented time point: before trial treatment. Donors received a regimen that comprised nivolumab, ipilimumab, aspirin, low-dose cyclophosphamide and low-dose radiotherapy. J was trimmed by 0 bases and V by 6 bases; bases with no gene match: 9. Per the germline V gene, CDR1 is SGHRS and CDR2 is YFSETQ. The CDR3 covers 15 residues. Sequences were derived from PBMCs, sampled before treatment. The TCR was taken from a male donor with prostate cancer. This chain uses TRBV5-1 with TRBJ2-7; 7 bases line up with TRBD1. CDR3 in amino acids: CASTSDRSFSYEQYF. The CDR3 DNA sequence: TGCGCCAGCACCTCGGACAGGAGCTTCTCCTACGAGCAGTACTTC.